This T cell receptor (beta chain) was captured by sequencing in a study of T cell changes during pregnancy in multiple sclerosis. Sequencing was performed with immunoSEQ multiplex PCR; in TCRdb, only in-frame clones are kept and a portion is missing. Found here are 20,000 to 25,000 clones, around 81% of them singletons; the top ten hold less than 20%. This CDR3 spans 18 amino acids. The germline V and J ends were trimmed by 1 base and 2 bases, with 20 bases remaining between them. CDR1 and CDR2 from the germline V gene are SGHRS and YFSETQ. The chain has TRBV5-1 and TRBJ2-3; perhaps TRBD2 as D (6 bases). The sample in question was CD8+ T cells from peripheral blood mononuclear cells, obtained in the first trimester of pregnancy. The sequence came from a female donor in good health, enrolled as a control in a pregnancy study. The DNA for the CDR3 is TGCGCCAGCAGCTTGAAACACTCCGGGGGTAGTAACACAGATACGCAGTATTTT. This encodes CASSLKHSGGSNTDTQYF.